The 25 T cell receptor beta chains below all came from one sample that was sequenced in a study of T cells after yellow fever vaccination. TCRdb re-derived calls from the 5' RACE reads in MiXCR, one entry per CDR3 protein. The profile covers 250,000 to 300,000 distinct CDR3 sequences, with about 5% appearing a single time and less than 3.5% taken by the ten largest. This specimen was CD4+ T cells sorted from PBMCs, taken on the day of the yellow fever booster vaccination. The receptors stem from a man between 18 and 29 years old who received the YFV17D yellow fever vaccine.

V gene TRBV5-1 combines with J gene TRBJ2-2; D may be TRBD2 (6 bases). The CDR3 spans 16 residues. Germline V lookup: CDR1 SGHRS, CDR2 YFSETQ. Between the trimmed V and J ends, which lost 3 bases and 6 bases, there was a span of 18 bases. For the CDR3, the DNA is TGCGCCAGCAGCTCAAGAGCGGGCCTCGAGCCCGGGGAGCTGTTTTTT. Its translation: CASSSRAGLEPGELFF.

The chain has TRBV7-9 and TRBJ2-7, with D possibly matching TRBD1 (5 bases). Trimming stripped 5 bases from V and 5 bases from J, with 16 bases between. In germline, CDR1 is SEHNR, CDR2 FQNEAQ (reference sequence). This CDR3 contains 14 residues. CDR3 sequence: CASSPQAGSNEQYF. For the CDR3, the DNA is TGTGCCAGCAGCCCCCAGGCAGGGTCCAACGAGCAGTACTTC. The full variable domain, completed using reference TRBV7-9 and TRBJ2-7, is DTGVSQNPRHKITKRGQNVTFRCDPISEHNRLYWYRQTLGQGPEFLTYFQNEAQLEKSRLLSDRFSAERPKGSFSTLEIQRTEQGDSAMYLCASSPQAGSNEQYFGPGTRLTVT.

In this sample, this clonotype turned up a few times. V usage is TRBV5-1 and J usage is TRBJ1-2; D perhaps matches TRBD1 (5 bases). The germline V gene has CDR1 SGHRS and CDR2 YFSETQ. This CDR3 contains 14 residues. V lost 0 bases to trimming and J lost 3 bases, with 9 bases between them. The CDR3 protein is CASSLEGKDYGYTF. DNA of the CDR3: TGCGCCAGCAGCTTGGAGGGGAAGGACTATGGCTACACCTTC.

This clonotype occurred a few times. This chain joins TRBV6-4 and TRBJ2-3; D remains ambiguous. With 3 bases removed from V and 1 base from J, the gap between germline ends came to 8 bases. Looked up from germline, CDR1 is MRHNA and CDR2 is SNTAGT. The CDR3 contains 14 residues. CDR3 coding DNA: TGTGCCAGCAGTGAGACCGAGGGCACAGATACGCAGTATTTT. Its protein product is CASSETEGTDTQYF.

This clonotype was detected a few times. J is TRBJ2-7 and V is TRBV18; TRBD1 is a possible D gene (6 bases). Germline V gene sequence: CDR1 KGHSH, CDR2 LQKENI. V dropped 2 bases and J dropped 1 base, with 9 bases sitting between them. The CDR3 length is 14 residues. The CDR3 region has the DNA TGTGCCAGCTCACCAGAGACAGGATCCTACGAGCAGTACGTC. Protein: CASSPETGSYEQYV.

The table lists this clonotype with many counts. The chain joins TRBV6-6 to TRBJ2-2; 9 nucleotides align to TRBD2. Germline CDR1 reads MNHNY; CDR2 reads SVGAGI (reference sequence). V shed 10 bases and J 3 bases; nucleotides not matched to a gene: 9. The CDR3 is 15 amino acids. The CDR3 protein is CAIGGAGGDTGELFF. CDR3 nucleotide sequence: TGTGCCATTGGGGGAGCGGGGGGCGACACCGGGGAGCTGTTTTTT.

This chain connects TRBV29-1 to TRBJ2-5, with D unclear. Trimming took off 7 bases at V and 5 bases at J, with 11 bases between the two ends. This CDR3 contains 11 residues. CDR1 and CDR2 (germline): SQVTM, ANQGSEA. In DNA, the CDR3 is TGCAGCGGCGCATGGGTTGAGACCCAGTACTTC. It is translated as CSGAWVETQYF.

The rearrangement joins TRBV6-5 to TRBJ2-7, with D possibly TRBD1 on 5 matching bases. This CDR3 is built from 15 residues. In germline, CDR1 is MNHEY, CDR2 SVGAGI. The V and J ends lost 7 bases and 2 bases respectively, with 18 bases between them. The CDR3 region has the DNA TGTGCCAGCACCCCCCGTGGGATGACAGCCTACGAGCAGTACTTC. Its translation: CASTPRGMTAYEQYF.

In this sample, this clonotype turned up many times. The rearrangement links TRBV11-2 to TRBJ2-1; D not certain. Between the trimmed V and J ends, which lost 1 base and 10 bases, there was a span of 8 bases. Looked up from germline, CDR1 is SGHAT and CDR2 is FQNNGV. This CDR3 has 12 amino acids. CDR3 amino acids: CASSLGVEEQFF. The CDR3 DNA reads as TGTGCCAGCAGCTTAGGGGTAGAGGAGCAGTTCTTC.

Ten or more counts support this clonotype. The chain employs TRBV6-1 and TRBJ1-4; 9 nucleotides agree with TRBD1. This CDR3 has 15 residues. The trim removed 2 bases at V and 7 bases at J, leaving 5 bases unmatched. The germline gives CDR1 MNHNS, CDR2 SASEGT. The chain's CDR3 is CASSEIGQGSEKLFF. CDR3 coding DNA: TGTGCCAGCAGTGAAATTGGACAGGGGAGTGAAAAACTGTTTTTT.

This clonotype turned up a few times. The V and J genes are TRBV15 and TRBJ1-4, with 8 bases lining up with TRBD1. V dropped 5 bases and J dropped 8; count of bases not matched to a gene: 10. CDR1 is LNHNV and CDR2 is YYDKDF in the germline V gene (reference sequence). This CDR3 has 15 residues. The CDR3 is CATSRMDRAQEKLFF. The DNA for the CDR3 is TGTGCCACCAGCCGGATGGACAGGGCGCAGGAAAAACTGTTTTTT.

This clonotype was seen many times. The chain employs TRBV20-1 and TRBJ2-1; 7 nucleotides agree with TRBD1. This CDR3 is 13 amino acids long. Germline V gives CDR1 DFQATT, CDR2 SNEGSKA (reference sequence). V lost 3 bases and J lost 8; bases outside the gene matches: 7. The CDR3 DNA sequence: TGCAGTGCTAGGAGGGGGCCGTGGGATGAGCAGTTCTTC. This sequence encodes CSARRGPWDEQFF.

In its sample, this clonotype was seen many times. The J gene is TRBJ1-1, the V gene TRBV7-9; D is possibly TRBD1 (5 bases). Trimming shortened V by 3 bases and J by 1 base, and 24 bases separated the two germline ends. The CDR3 consists of 19 residues. The germline V gene encodes CDR1 SEHNR and CDR2 FQNEAQ (reference sequence). In nucleotides, the CDR3 is TGTGCCAGCAGCTTCCTAGATCTACGGACAAAGCGCTCGAACACTGAAGCTTTCTTT. Translated: CASSFLDLRTKRSNTEAFF.

The V call is TRBV6-5, the J call TRBJ2-3; no reliable D call. V gave up 8 bases and J gave up 1 base, with 19 bases separating them. The CDR3 has 16 amino acids. In germline, CDR1 is MNHEY, CDR2 SVGAGI. In DNA form, the CDR3 reads TGTGCCAGCGAATATTTCAACCTGGACGGCACAGATACGCAGTATTTT. Its translation: CASEYFNLDGTDTQYF.

The V gene is TRBV5-1, the J gene TRBJ1-3; D not certain. Between the trimmed V and J ends, which lost 4 bases and 2 bases, there was a span of 7 bases. The CDR3 has 13 amino acids. CDR1 and CDR2 from the germline V gene are SGHRS and YFSETQ. CDR3 nucleotides: TGCGCCAGCAGCAAAGAGCCTGGAAACACCATATATTTT. This translates into CASSKEPGNTIYF.

The chain is built from TRBV6-2 or TRBV6-3 and TRBJ2-5, with D perhaps matching TRBD2 (7 bases). The CDR3 extends over 14 amino acids. The germline V gene encodes CDR1 MNHEY and CDR2 SVGEGT. V was trimmed by 10 bases and J by 3 bases, leaving 18 bases between them. Here the CDR3 reads CATRRGGAEETQYF. CDR3 nucleotides: TGTGCCACCCGGCGTGGGGGGGCAGAAGAGACCCAGTACTTC.

This clonotype has a count of ten or more. The gene calls are TRBV12-3 or TRBV12-4 and TRBJ2-7, with D unclear. V was clipped by 3 bases and J by 3 bases, with 12 bases between them. The CDR3 is 14 residues long. CDR3 sequence: CASSFRPLDYEQYF. DNA of the CDR3: TGTGCCAGCAGTTTCAGGCCCTTGGACTACGAGCAGTACTTC.

CDR3 region: CASSPRSLGAEAFF. Here the CDR3 DNA reads TGTGCCAGCTCACCACGATCCCTGGGGGCTGAAGCTTTCTTT. This sequence joins TRBV18 and TRBJ1-1; TRBD1 is a possible D gene (5 bases). The CDR3 covers 14 residues. Germline CDR1 is KGHSH and CDR2 is LQKENI. V shed 1 base and J shed 6 bases, with 12 bases lying between them.

This clonotype was recorded at least ten times. The rearrangement uses TRBV5-1 and TRBJ1-1; no clear D gene. V was clipped by 5 bases and J by 1 base, with 3 bases between them. The CDR3 has 11 residues. Germline values: CDR1 SGHRS, CDR2 YFSETQ. CDR3 nucleotides: TGCGCCAGCAGACAGAACACTGAAGCTTTCTTT. This gives the protein CASRQNTEAFF.

Ten or more counts support this clonotype. The chain couples TRBV2 to TRBJ2-5, with D unclear. Germline V gene sequence: CDR1 SNHLY, CDR2 FYNNEI. The CDR3 sequence is 14 residues long. Trimming took off 8 bases at V and 4 bases at J, with 17 bases between the two ends. CDR3 DNA: TGTGCCAGCCTCCGTCAAGAGCTGGGAGAGACCCAGTACTTC. Protein sequence: CASLRQELGETQYF.

This clonotype has a count of ten or more. The J gene is TRBJ2-1, the V gene TRBV4-3; 12 bases are a match to TRBD2. Unmatched junction bases numbered 5, after V lost 0 bases and J lost 8 bases. CDR1 and CDR2 (germline): LGHNA, YSLEER. The CDR3 totals 16 residues. This chain's CDR3 is CASSQESLAGGYEQFF. In DNA, the CDR3 is TGCGCCAGCAGCCAAGAGAGCCTAGCGGGGGGGTATGAGCAGTTCTTC.

The chain has TRBV7-2 and TRBJ1-5, with TRBD1 as a possible D gene (5 bases). V lost 5 bases to trimming and J lost 6 bases, with 14 bases between them. The CDR3 sequence is 14 residues long. CDR1 is SGHTA and CDR2 is FQGNSA in the germline V gene. The CDR3 bases are TGTGCCAGCAGCCCAGACACGGGGGGTCAGCCCCAGCATTTT. Encoded protein: CASSPDTGGQPQHF.

This clonotype was detected many times. CDR3 loop: CASSPTGTGGLSGYEQYV. Written as DNA, the CDR3 is TGTGCCAGCTCACCGACCGGGACAGGGGGCTTAAGTGGGTACGAGCAGTACGTC. V gene TRBV18 combines with J gene TRBJ2-7, with TRBD1 identical over 12 bases. The CDR3 has 18 residues. CDR1 KGHSH and CDR2 LQKENI come from the germline V gene. With V trimmed by 3 bases and J by 4 bases, 13 bases remained unmatched.

This clonotype was found a few times. The CDR3 here is CASSQDLGGQLRIETQYF. CDR3 sequence (DNA): TGCGCCAGCAGCCAAGATCTGGGAGGGCAGCTCCGGATCGAGACCCAGTACTTC. The chain joins TRBV4-3 to TRBJ2-5, with 7 bases that match TRBD2. Germline V gene data show CDR1 as LGHNA and CDR2 as YSLEER. The CDR3 consists of 18 residues. The trim removed 0 bases at V and 5 bases at J, leaving 15 bases unmatched.

The chain recombines TRBV18 with TRBJ2-7; 7 bases map to TRBD1. The CDR3 has 17 amino acids. Germline-derived CDR1 and CDR2 are KGHSH and LQKENI. The trim removed 2 bases at V and 0 bases at J, leaving 10 bases unmatched. The CDR3 nucleotides are TGTGCCAGCTCACCAACGACAGGGCCCCAAAGCTCCTACGAGCAGTACTTC. It translates to CASSPTTGPQSSYEQYF.